This T cell receptor (beta chain) was sequenced for a study of cytomegalovirus exposure and HLA in healthy donors. Study information: HLA-typed donors were the source of about 85 million unique TCRs held in an early data release.

In the case of this clone: Its antigen is not identified.

Primers for the PCR totalled 60 Vbeta and 13 Jbeta. Assay used: immunoSEQ multiplex PCR; TCRdb lists only in-frame clones, some missing. This table has 150,000 to 200,000 clones, approximately 79% appearing once. General observations from the study: Some highly shared sequence variants likely arose as a pipeline artifact. Cytomegalovirus association was listed for 164 TCR beta chains.

CDR3 size: 17 residues. Germline CDR1 and CDR2: SNHLY and FYNNEI. Trimming took 4 bases from V and 2 from J; bases not matched to a gene: 9. The source is a man aged 40-55 years in good health and CMV-seropositive. The sequenced sample consisted of PBMCs. The J gene is TRBJ2-1, the V gene TRBV2; 9 bases are shared with TRBD2. CDR3: CASSGGELAGPYNEQFF. The DNA for the CDR3 is TGTGCCAGCAGTGGGGGGGAGCTAGCGGGACCCTACAATGAGCAGTTCTTC.